This T cell receptor (beta chain) was captured in a study of CD8 T cells in ankylosing spondylitis. Study findings and constraints: The study identified a TCR beta motif of roughly eight highly homologous variants that appeared characteristic of ankylosing spondylitis blood. Clones linked with disease were CD8+ and fairly uncommon in the peripheral blood. Matched ankylosing spondylitis synovial fluid reportedly contained a significantly enriched population of disease-linked clones.

The CDR3 sequence is 12 residues long. V was shortened by 5 bases and J by 10 bases, with 12 bases between the two germline ends. A note on this clonotype: Its target is unknown.

TCRdb re-called the 5' RACE reads through MiXCR, storing one row per CDR3 protein. The table lists around 25,000 distinct CDR3 sequences, 13% of them singletons. Sequencing input: blood. V is TRBV12-3 or TRBV12-4 and J is TRBJ2-1; the D gene is possibly TRBD1 (6 bases). The sequence was collected from a male donor with ankylosing spondylitis or in good health (not recorded which). CDR3 bases: TGTGCCAGCAGTAATGACAGGCACGAGCAGTTCTTC. This gives the protein CASSNDRHEQFF.